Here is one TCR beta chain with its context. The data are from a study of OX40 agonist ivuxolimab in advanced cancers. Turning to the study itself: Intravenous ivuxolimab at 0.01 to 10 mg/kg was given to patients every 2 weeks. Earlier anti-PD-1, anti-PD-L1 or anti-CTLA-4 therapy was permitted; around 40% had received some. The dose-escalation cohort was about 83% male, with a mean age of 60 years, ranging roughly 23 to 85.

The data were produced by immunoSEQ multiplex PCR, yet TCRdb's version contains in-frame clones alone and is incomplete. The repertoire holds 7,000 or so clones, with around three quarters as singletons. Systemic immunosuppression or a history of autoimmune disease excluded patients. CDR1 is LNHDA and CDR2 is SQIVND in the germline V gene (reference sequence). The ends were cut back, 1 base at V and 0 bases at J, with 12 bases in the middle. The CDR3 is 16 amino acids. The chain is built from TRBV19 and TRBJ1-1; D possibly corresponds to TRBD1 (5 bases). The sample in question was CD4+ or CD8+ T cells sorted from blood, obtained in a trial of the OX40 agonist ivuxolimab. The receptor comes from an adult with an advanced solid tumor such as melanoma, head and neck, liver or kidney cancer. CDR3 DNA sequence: TGTGCCAGTAGTATAGCGGGGATACAGGTGAACACTGAAGCTTTCTTT. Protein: CASSIAGIQVNTEAFF.